Shown below are 15 T cell receptor beta chains from a single sample sequenced in a study of CD8 T cells in ankylosing spondylitis. TCRdb analysed the 5' RACE reads with MiXCR anew, one entry per CDR3 protein. The data show about 130,000 distinct CDR3 sequences, 7% to 10% seen once. Sequencing was carried out using blood, either unsorted or a sorted T cell fraction (not recorded which). Every receptor here comes from a male donor with ankylosing spondylitis or in good health (not recorded which).

This chain connects TRBV7-9 to TRBJ1-1; no reliable D call. This CDR3 region has 12 residues. The V and J ends lost 1 base and 10 bases respectively, with 10 bases between them. The germline V gene encodes CDR1 SEHNR and CDR2 FQNEAQ (reference sequence). DNA for the CDR3: TGTGCCAGCAGCTTAGACCCCCTCATAGCTTTCTTT. This codes for CASSLDPLIAFF.

This clonotype was counted at least ten times. At one end, the junction sequence differs from germline, possibly due to a read error. CDR3 bases: TGTGCCAGCAATTTAGCGGGCGCAGCCGGGTACGAGCAGTACTTC. Amino acid sequence: CASNLAGAAGYEQYF. The V and J genes are TRBV12-3 or TRBV12-4 and TRBJ2-7; the match to TRBD2 covers 7 bases. The CDR3 consists of 15 residues.

This clonotype was picked up many times. The CDR3 DNA reads TGCAGTGCTGCCCGGCAGATCGGCGAAAAACTGTTTTTT. Translation gives CSAARQIGEKLFF. The rearrangement links TRBV20-1 to TRBJ1-4; D is undetermined. This CDR3 contains 13 residues. The germline V gene has CDR1 DFQATT and CDR2 SNEGSKA (reference sequence). With 5 bases removed from V and 8 bases from J, the gap between germline ends came to 15 bases.

Written as DNA, the CDR3 is TGCAGTGCTAGGACCCCTAAGGCTAGCGGGAGGATTAACAGGTACAATGAGCAGTTCTTC. Translation: CSARTPKASGRINRYNEQFF. V usage is TRBV20-1 and J usage is TRBJ2-1, with 11 bases aligning to TRBD2. CDR1 and CDR2 from the germline V gene are DFQATT and SNEGSKA (reference sequence). V lost 3 bases to trimming and J lost 4 bases; unmatched junction nucleotides: 20. The CDR3 runs to 20 residues.

This chain links TRBV20-1 with TRBJ1-5, with 8 bases identical to TRBD1. The germline gives CDR1 DFQATT, CDR2 SNEGSKA (reference sequence). Losses at the gene ends were 3 bases for V and 2 bases for J; bases not matched to a gene: 6. The CDR3 spans 15 residues. DNA for the CDR3: TGCAGTGCTAGTAAAACGACAGGGGGCAATCAGCCCCAGCATTTT. It codes for CSASKTTGGNQPQHF.

The chain employs TRBV4-3 and TRBJ2-1; 11 nucleotides agree with TRBD2. The CDR3 is made up of 19 amino acids. V trimming: 0 bases; J trimming: 2 bases; junction bases outside the gene matches: 9. CDR1 LGHNA and CDR2 YSLEER come from the germline V gene. CDR3 in amino acids: CASSQEGGLAAGTYNEQFF. The CDR3 DNA reads TGCGCCAGCAGCCAAGAAGGGGGACTAGCGGCAGGGACCTACAATGAGCAGTTCTTC.

In this sample, this clonotype turned up a few times. The V and J genes are TRBV28 and TRBJ2-7; 9 positions agree with TRBD2. Germline assignment: CDR1 MDHEN and CDR2 SYDVKM. V dropped 6 bases and J dropped 6; count of bases not matched to a gene: 12. CDR3 size: 15 residues. CDR3 DNA: TGTGCCAGCAGCTCCATTAGCGGGAGATTCTTCGAGCAGTACTTC. Its protein product is CASSSISGRFFEQYF.

The chain links TRBV15 to TRBJ2-7; perhaps TRBD2 as D (6 bases). The germline V and J ends were trimmed by 0 bases and 2 bases, with 17 bases remaining between them. The CDR3 runs 17 residues. Germline CDR1 and CDR2: LNHNV and YYDKDF (reference sequence). In DNA form, the CDR3 reads TGTGCCACCAGCAGAGACTATTCGGGAGAGATCCCCTACGAGCAGTACTTC. Protein product: CATSRDYSGEIPYEQYF.

This clonotype was observed many times. This chain joins TRBV4-2 and TRBJ1-2, with D unresolved. The germline CDR1 and CDR2 sequences are LGHNA and YNFKEQ. CDR3 length equals 15 residues. Trimming stripped 5 bases from V and 0 bases from J, with 13 bases between. Here the CDR3 reads CASSETLQANYGYTF. The CDR3, as DNA: TGTGCCAGCAGCGAAACACTTCAAGCTAACTATGGCTACACCTTC.

This clonotype turned up a few times. This sequence joins TRBV15 and TRBJ2-3, with D hard to call. The CDR3 runs 16 residues. V was shortened by 4 bases and J by 2 bases, with 16 bases between the two germline ends. Germline CDR1 and CDR2: LNHNV and YYDKDF (reference sequence). The CDR3 bases are TGTGCCACCAGCAATAACCCGGGCCTCCTCACAGATACGCAGTATTTT. Protein product: CATSNNPGLLTDTQYF.

This clonotype occurred many times. The gene calls are TRBV15 and TRBJ1-3, with no clear D. Trimming pared 4 bases from V and 2 bases from J, leaving 12 bases between. The germline CDR1 and CDR2 sequences are LNHNV and YYDKDF (reference sequence). The CDR3 is 15 amino acids. The CDR3 sequence is CATSNGAGPGNTIYF. The CDR3 DNA is TGTGCCACCAGCAACGGAGCCGGGCCTGGAAACACCATATATTTT.

This clonotype was recorded at least ten times. This chain uses TRBV21-1 with TRBJ2-1. TRBV21-1 is an annotated pseudogene. The CDR3 runs 14 residues. CDR3 protein: CASSIAESYNEQFF. The CDR3 DNA follows: TGTGCCAGCAGCATTGCCGAATCCTACAATGAGCAGTTCTTC.

This clonotype has a count of ten or more. The genes are TRBV7-2 and TRBJ2-5; D uncertain. Trimming pared 5 bases from V and 5 bases from J, leaving 18 bases between. The germline V gene has CDR1 SGHTA and CDR2 FQGNSA. This CDR3 contains 15 residues. The chain's CDR3 is CASSPRWGSGETQYF. CDR3 in DNA: TGTGCCAGCAGCCCCCGGTGGGGAAGTGGGGAGACCCAGTACTTC.

V gene TRBV15 combines with J gene TRBJ2-1, with D tentatively TRBD2 (5 bases). The CDR3 totals 16 residues. V was pared by 0 bases and J by 0 bases, with 9 bases between. The germline V gene encodes CDR1 LNHNV and CDR2 YYDKDF (reference sequence). CDR3 protein: CATSRERGSSYNEQFF. The DNA of the CDR3 is TGTGCCACCAGCAGAGAGCGAGGGAGCTCCTACAATGAGCAGTTCTTC.

This clonotype showed up many times. V and J are TRBV7-6 and TRBJ1-2, with 8 bases that match TRBD1. Germline trimming cut 2 bases from V and 4 bases from J; bases unmatched to any gene: 0. The V gene's germline CDR1 is SGHVS and CDR2 FNYEAQ. The CDR3 consists of 13 residues. CDR3 DNA: TGTGCCAGCAGCTTACAGGGGGCCTATGGCTACACCTTC. It specifies CASSLQGAYGYTF. Full variable domain (outside the CDR3, taken from reference TRBV7-6 and TRBJ1-2): GAGVSQSPRYKVTKRGQDVALRCDPISGHVSLYWYRQALGQGPEFLTYFNYEAQQDKSGLPNDRFSAERPEGSISTLTIQRTEQRDSAMYRCASSLQGAYGYTFGSGTRLTVV.